The clone carrying this T cell receptor beta chain was observed many times. Its antigen is not identified. Specified time point: sample taken at primary tumor resection. Donors were roughly 70 untreated early-stage non-small cell lung cancer patients. Whole RNA obtained from tumor, nontumor lung or frozen PBMC underwent sequencing without sorting. This record belongs to a study of spatial heterogeneity in lung cancer. Looking at the study overall: Consistently, beta-chain sequences turned up in larger numbers than alpha-chain sequences did. Regarding the study as a whole: The appearance of ubiquitous expanded tumor TCRs in blood was greater at resection than follow-up.

Between the trimmed V and J ends, which lost 5 bases and 2 bases, there was a span of 10 bases. This CDR3 comprises 14 residues. From germline, CDR1 is MNHEY and CDR2 SVGEGT. Using its own MiXCR run on the 5' RACE reads, TCRdb lists one record per CDR3 protein. Among some 13,000 distinct CDR3 sequences listed, 3.8% were seen once. The genes are TRBV6-2 or TRBV6-3 and TRBJ2-1; D is unresolved. The clonotype comes from a male donor with early-stage non-small cell lung cancer. Here the sequenced sample was PBMCs, taken at surgery. The CDR3 reads CASSKDPTYNEQFF. As DNA, the CDR3 is TGTGCCAGCAGTAAAGACCCGACCTACAATGAGCAGTTCTTC.